The rows below give T cell receptor beta chains drawn from one sample of a study of OX40 agonist ivuxolimab in advanced cancers. This table comes from immunoSEQ multiplex PCR, and its TCRdb copy is limited to in-frame clones, with some not included. The sample yields around 79,000 clones, approximately 85% seen once. The specimen was CD4+ or CD8+ T cells sorted from blood, collected in a trial of the OX40 agonist ivuxolimab. All receptors derive from an adult with an advanced solid tumor such as melanoma, head and neck, liver or kidney cancer. CDR3s include the opening cysteine and the closing phenylalanine or tryptophan. Each record gives: CDR3 protein, CDR3 DNA, V gene, J gene, clone size, D gene, CDR3 length. D genes are given only for firm matches. Rows give clone size only sometimes, using once, few, many, or a class for an expanded clone.

cdr3_aa: CASSLKGQETQYF; cdr3_nt: TGTGCCAGCAGTTTGAAGGGTCAAGAGACCCAGTACTTC; v_call: TRBV6-6; j_call: TRBJ2-5; clone_size: -; d_call: -; cdr3_length: 13
cdr3_aa: CASSLGGGLTDTQYF; cdr3_nt: TGTGCCAGCAGCTTAGGGGGGGGCCTAACAGATACGCAGTATTTT; v_call: TRBV7-9; j_call: TRBJ2-3; clone_size: -; d_call: -; cdr3_length: 15
cdr3_aa: CASSVGGGINEQFF; cdr3_nt: TGTGCCAGCAGCGTAGGAGGGGGCATCAATGAGCAGTTCTTC; v_call: TRBV9; j_call: TRBJ2-1; clone_size: -; d_call: TRBD1; cdr3_length: 14
cdr3_aa: CASSLGVGRYEQYF; cdr3_nt: TGTGCCAGCAGCTTAGGGGTGGGGCGTTACGAGCAGTACTTC; v_call: TRBV7-2; j_call: TRBJ2-7; clone_size: -; d_call: -; cdr3_length: 14
cdr3_aa: CSVVVAAAQETQYF; cdr3_nt: TGCAGCGTTGTGGTGGCCGCAGCTCAAGAGACCCAGTACTTC; v_call: TRBV29-1; j_call: TRBJ2-5; clone_size: -; d_call: -; cdr3_length: 14
cdr3_aa: CASSPDGVVGNTEAFF; cdr3_nt: TGTGCCAGCTCACCAGACGGAGTCGTGGGGAACACTGAAGCTTTCTTT; v_call: TRBV18; j_call: TRBJ1-1; clone_size: -; d_call: -; cdr3_length: 16
cdr3_aa: CASRQGRLLNQPQHF; cdr3_nt: TGTGCCAGCCGCCAGGGGCGCCTACTTAATCAGCCCCAGCATTTT; v_call: TRBV7-8; j_call: TRBJ1-5; clone_size: -; d_call: -; cdr3_length: 15
cdr3_aa: CASSAGSGDQPQHF; cdr3_nt: TGTGCCAGCAGCGCAGGGTCGGGTGATCAGCCCCAGCATTTT; v_call: TRBV7-3; j_call: TRBJ1-5; clone_size: few; d_call: -; cdr3_length: 14
cdr3_aa: CASSPGTVDQETQYF; cdr3_nt: TGTGCCAGCAGTCCCGGGACAGTCGATCAAGAGACCCAGTACTTC; v_call: TRBV7-2; j_call: TRBJ2-5; clone_size: -; d_call: TRBD1; cdr3_length: 15
cdr3_aa: CASSPSARGDQPQHF; cdr3_nt: TGTGCCAGCTCACCTTCGGCGAGAGGTGATCAGCCCCAGCATTTT; v_call: TRBV18; j_call: TRBJ1-5; clone_size: -; d_call: -; cdr3_length: 15
cdr3_aa: CASSFPQGANYGYTF; cdr3_nt: TGTGCCAGCTCGTTTCCTCAGGGGGCGAACTATGGCTACACCTTC; v_call: TRBV18; j_call: TRBJ1-2; clone_size: -; d_call: TRBD1; cdr3_length: 15
cdr3_aa: CASSQGQGLNLNTEAFF; cdr3_nt: TGTGCCAGTAGCCAAGGACAGGGGCTAAATCTGAACACTGAAGCTTTCTTT; v_call: TRBV19; j_call: TRBJ1-1; clone_size: -; d_call: TRBD1; cdr3_length: 17
cdr3_aa: CSAEQRPPNYGYTF; cdr3_nt: TGCAGCGCAGAACAGCGTCCCCCTAACTATGGCTACACCTTC; v_call: TRBV29-1; j_call: TRBJ1-2; clone_size: -; d_call: -; cdr3_length: 14
cdr3_aa: CASSSTGVVNYGYTF; cdr3_nt: TGTGCCAGCAGTTCCACAGGGGTGGTTAACTATGGCTACACCTTC; v_call: TRBV27; j_call: TRBJ1-2; clone_size: few; d_call: TRBD1; cdr3_length: 15
cdr3_aa: CASSPPVSGTDTQYF; cdr3_nt: TGTGCCAGCAGCCCACCAGTATCTGGCACAGATACGCAGTATTTT; v_call: TRBV7-3; j_call: TRBJ2-3; clone_size: -; d_call: -; cdr3_length: 15
cdr3_aa: CASSPRPTWTDTQYF; cdr3_nt: TGTGCCAGCAGCCCCAGGCCGACTTGGACGGATACGCAGTATTTT; v_call: TRBV7-3; j_call: TRBJ2-3; clone_size: -; d_call: -; cdr3_length: 15
cdr3_aa: CASSYGLERRTEAFF; cdr3_nt: TGTGCCAGCAGTTACGGTCTGGAACGGCGCACTGAAGCTTTCTTT; v_call: TRBV6-5; j_call: TRBJ1-1; clone_size: -; d_call: -; cdr3_length: 15
cdr3_aa: CASSESHWRRGRGTEAFF; cdr3_nt: TGTGCCAGCAGCGAAAGCCACTGGAGACGGGGGCGAGGCACTGAAGCTTTCTTT; v_call: TRBV4-2; j_call: TRBJ1-1; clone_size: -; d_call: -; cdr3_length: 18
cdr3_aa: CASSLVAGAIIYGYTF; cdr3_nt: TGTGCCAGCAGCTTAGTGGCAGGTGCGATAATTTATGGCTACACCTTC; v_call: TRBV7-2; j_call: TRBJ1-2; clone_size: -; d_call: -; cdr3_length: 16
cdr3_aa: CASSLYGGYEQYF; cdr3_nt: TGTGCCAGCAGCCTATATGGGGGATACGAGCAGTACTTC; v_call: TRBV5-8; j_call: TRBJ2-7; clone_size: -; d_call: -; cdr3_length: 13
cdr3_aa: CASSLSGTGGAWNEQFF; cdr3_nt: TGTGCCAGCAGCTTATCTGGGACAGGGGGCGCATGGAATGAGCAGTTCTTC; v_call: TRBV7-2; j_call: TRBJ2-1; clone_size: -; d_call: TRBD1; cdr3_length: 17
cdr3_aa: CASSLGMGQPQHF; cdr3_nt: TGTGCCAGCAGCTTGGGAATGGGGCAGCCCCAGCATTTT; v_call: TRBV5-4; j_call: TRBJ1-5; clone_size: -; d_call: -; cdr3_length: 13
cdr3_aa: CASGGAATSTDTQYF; cdr3_nt: TGTGCCAGCGGGGGGGCCGCTACTAGCACAGATACGCAGTATTTT; v_call: TRBV7-3; j_call: TRBJ2-3; clone_size: -; d_call: -; cdr3_length: 15
cdr3_aa: CAITSSTTGAETQYF; cdr3_nt: TGTGCCATCACCTCTTCCACGACAGGGGCGGAGACCCAGTACTTC; v_call: TRBV10-3; j_call: TRBJ2-5; clone_size: -; d_call: TRBD1; cdr3_length: 15
cdr3_aa: CASSFDREGEKLFF; cdr3_nt: TGTGCCAGCAGTTTCGACAGGGAAGGCGAAAAACTGTTTTTT; v_call: TRBV27; j_call: TRBJ1-4; clone_size: -; d_call: TRBD1; cdr3_length: 14
cdr3_aa: CASRTGWNQPQHF; cdr3_nt: TGTGCCAGTAGGACAGGGTGGAATCAGCCCCAGCATTTT; v_call: TRBV28; j_call: TRBJ1-5; clone_size: -; d_call: TRBD1; cdr3_length: 13
cdr3_aa: CASSLVEAGPQETQYF; cdr3_nt: TGCGCCAGCAGCTTGGTCGAGGCGGGGCCCCAAGAGACCCAGTACTTC; v_call: TRBV5-1; j_call: TRBJ2-5; clone_size: -; d_call: -; cdr3_length: 16
cdr3_aa: CASTEPYNEQFF; cdr3_nt: TGTGCCAGCACCGAACCCTACAATGAGCAGTTCTTC; v_call: TRBV7-8; j_call: TRBJ2-1; clone_size: -; d_call: -; cdr3_length: 12
cdr3_aa: CASSEGMEANEQFF; cdr3_nt: TGTGCCAGCAGTGAAGGTATGGAGGCAAATGAGCAGTTCTTC; v_call: TRBV6-1; j_call: TRBJ2-1; clone_size: -; d_call: -; cdr3_length: 14
cdr3_aa: CASSPEFGSYGYTF; cdr3_nt: TGTGCCAGCTCACCAGAGTTCGGTAGCTATGGCTACACCTTC; v_call: TRBV18; j_call: TRBJ1-2; clone_size: -; d_call: -; cdr3_length: 14
cdr3_aa: CATSRGLGTGRNYGYTF; cdr3_nt: TGTGCCACCAGCAGAGGACTCGGGACAGGCAGAAACTATGGCTACACCTTC; v_call: TRBV15; j_call: TRBJ1-2; clone_size: -; d_call: TRBD1; cdr3_length: 17
cdr3_aa: CASSFKGETQYF; cdr3_nt: TGTGCCAGCAGCTTTAAAGGGGAGACCCAGTACTTC; v_call: TRBV5-4; j_call: TRBJ2-5; clone_size: -; d_call: -; cdr3_length: 12
cdr3_aa: CASSLESQGVPYF; cdr3_nt: TGTGCCAGCAGCTTAGAGTCCCAGGGGGTGCCGTACTTC; v_call: TRBV11-2; j_call: TRBJ2-7; clone_size: -; d_call: TRBD1; cdr3_length: 13
cdr3_aa: CASSLVGQGGYYGYTF; cdr3_nt: TGTGCCAGCAGTTTAGTCGGGCAGGGAGGATACTATGGCTACACCTTC; v_call: TRBV27; j_call: TRBJ1-2; clone_size: -; d_call: -; cdr3_length: 16
cdr3_aa: CASSAPWGEDQPQHF; cdr3_nt: TGTGCCAGCAGTGCGCCCTGGGGCGAGGATCAGCCCCAGCATTTT; v_call: TRBV6-1; j_call: TRBJ1-5; clone_size: -; d_call: -; cdr3_length: 15
cdr3_aa: CASSLGDPGRGNTIYF; cdr3_nt: TGTGCCAGCAGTTTGGGGGACCCTGGTAGAGGAAACACCATATATTTT; v_call: TRBV28; j_call: TRBJ1-3; clone_size: -; d_call: -; cdr3_length: 16
cdr3_aa: CASSSAPTVDNEQFF; cdr3_nt: TGTGCCAGCAGCTCCGCCCCGACAGTGGACAATGAGCAGTTCTTC; v_call: TRBV9; j_call: TRBJ2-1; clone_size: -; d_call: -; cdr3_length: 15
cdr3_aa: CAISEIGVTQPQHF; cdr3_nt: TGTGCCATCAGTGAGATTGGGGTTACCCAGCCCCAGCATTTT; v_call: TRBV10-3; j_call: TRBJ1-5; clone_size: -; d_call: -; cdr3_length: 14
cdr3_aa: CASSANYRGAGELFF; cdr3_nt: TGTGCCAGCAGCGCCAATTACAGGGGGGCCGGGGAGCTGTTTTTT; v_call: TRBV11-1; j_call: TRBJ2-2; clone_size: -; d_call: TRBD1; cdr3_length: 15
cdr3_aa: CASSEQGYEQYF; cdr3_nt: TGTGCCAGCAGCGAGCAGGGGTACGAGCAGTACTTC; v_call: TRBV7-9; j_call: TRBJ2-7; clone_size: -; d_call: -; cdr3_length: 12
cdr3_aa: CASSRTSGYTYEQYF; cdr3_nt: TGCGCCAGCAGCCGGACTAGCGGTTACACCTACGAGCAGTACTTC; v_call: TRBV4-3; j_call: TRBJ2-7; clone_size: -; d_call: TRBD2; cdr3_length: 15
cdr3_aa: CASSLTSGTGVREQYF; cdr3_nt: TGTGCCAGCAGCTTGACCTCCGGGACAGGGGTTCGCGAGCAGTACTTC; v_call: TRBV7-2; j_call: TRBJ2-7; clone_size: -; d_call: TRBD1; cdr3_length: 16
cdr3_aa: CASSLAAHPSTDTQYF; cdr3_nt: TGCGCCAGCAGCTTGGCCGCCCATCCTAGCACAGATACGCAGTATTTT; v_call: TRBV5-1; j_call: TRBJ2-3; clone_size: once; d_call: -; cdr3_length: 16
cdr3_aa: CASSAQIAKETQYF; cdr3_nt: TGTGCCAGTAGTGCCCAGATTGCCAAAGAGACCCAGTACTTC; v_call: TRBV19; j_call: TRBJ2-5; clone_size: -; d_call: -; cdr3_length: 14